The 4 T cell receptor beta chains presented below share a single source sample, sequenced in a study of blood T cell repertoires in COVID-19. Only in-frame clones appear in the TCRdb table, and some are missing; sequencing was by immunoSEQ multiplex PCR. The sample consists of under 250,000 clones, approximately 84% of them appearing once. Sequencing was performed on peripheral blood. These receptors all stem from a man aged 45-60 years with active or convalescent COVID-19.

The chain combines TRBV10-3 with TRBJ2-7, with 12 bases aligning to TRBD1. The CDR3 sequence is 14 residues long. The germline gives CDR1 ENHRY, CDR2 SYGVKD. The V and J ends lost 6 bases and 4 bases, in that order; junction bases with no gene match: 4. The CDR3 region is CAISPGQGAYEQYF. CDR3 nucleotide sequence: TGTGCCATCAGCCCGGGACAGGGGGCATACGAGCAGTACTTC.

This clone was found a few times. V and J are TRBV19 and TRBJ2-1, with TRBD1 matching over 10 bases. CDR3 length: 14 residues. From germline, CDR1 is LNHDA and CDR2 SQIVND (reference sequence). J lost 4 bases, V lost 6 bases, and 3 bases had no gene match. The CDR3 sequence: CASSRDRGYNEQFF. The DNA of the CDR3 is TGTGCCAGTAGCCGGGACAGGGGTTACAATGAGCAGTTCTTC.

The rearrangement uses TRBV11-2 and TRBJ1-5; D remains ambiguous. Germline values: CDR1 SGHAT, CDR2 FQNNGV. The CDR3 is made up of 13 amino acids. V was pared by 3 bases and J by 0 bases, with 3 bases between. The CDR3 DNA is TGTGCCAGCAGCTTCAATAGCAATCAGCCCCAGCATTTT. Its protein is CASSFNSNQPQHF.

As to this clone: Other nucleotide sequences in the sample specify the same CDR3. V gene TRBV28 combines with J gene TRBJ1-2; tentatively, D is TRBD1 (6 bases). V was shortened by 3 bases and J by 2 bases, with 10 bases between the two germline ends. CDR3 length: 14 amino acids. Germline V gene sequence: CDR1 MDHEN, CDR2 SYDVKM. For the CDR3, the DNA is TGTGCCAGCAGTTTGACAGGTGGGAACTATGGCTACACCTTC. Protein sequence: CASSLTGGNYGYTF.